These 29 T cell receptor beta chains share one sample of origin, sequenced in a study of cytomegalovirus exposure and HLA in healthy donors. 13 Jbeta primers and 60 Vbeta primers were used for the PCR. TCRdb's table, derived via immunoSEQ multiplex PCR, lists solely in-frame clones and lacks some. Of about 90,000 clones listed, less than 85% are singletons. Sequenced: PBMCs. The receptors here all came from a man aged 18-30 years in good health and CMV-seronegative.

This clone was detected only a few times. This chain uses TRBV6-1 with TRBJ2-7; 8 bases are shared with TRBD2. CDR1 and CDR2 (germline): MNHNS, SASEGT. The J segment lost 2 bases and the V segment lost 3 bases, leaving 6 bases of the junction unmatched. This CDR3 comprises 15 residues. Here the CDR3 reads CASSDGAGGPYEQYF. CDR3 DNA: TGTGCCAGCAGTGACGGGGCGGGAGGTCCCTACGAGCAGTACTTC.

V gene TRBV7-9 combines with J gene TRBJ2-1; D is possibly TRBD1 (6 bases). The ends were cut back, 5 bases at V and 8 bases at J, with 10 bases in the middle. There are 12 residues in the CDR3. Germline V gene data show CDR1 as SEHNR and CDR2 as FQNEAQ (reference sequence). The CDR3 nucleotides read TGTGCCAGCAGCAAACAGGGCTATGAGCAGTTCTTC. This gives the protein CASSKQGYEQFF.

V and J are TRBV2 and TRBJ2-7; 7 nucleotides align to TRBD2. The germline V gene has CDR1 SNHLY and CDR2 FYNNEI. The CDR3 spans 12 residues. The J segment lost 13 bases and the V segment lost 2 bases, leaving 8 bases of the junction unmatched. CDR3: CASSEWWEGSYF. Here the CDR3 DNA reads TGTGCCAGCAGTGAATGGTGGGAGGGTTCTTACTTC.

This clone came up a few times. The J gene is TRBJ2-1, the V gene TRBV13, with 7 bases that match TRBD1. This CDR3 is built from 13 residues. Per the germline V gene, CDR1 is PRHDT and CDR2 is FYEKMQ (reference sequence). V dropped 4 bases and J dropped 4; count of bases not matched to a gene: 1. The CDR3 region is CASSSGQYNEQFF. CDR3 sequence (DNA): TGTGCCAGCAGCTCGGGACAGTACAATGAGCAGTTCTTC.

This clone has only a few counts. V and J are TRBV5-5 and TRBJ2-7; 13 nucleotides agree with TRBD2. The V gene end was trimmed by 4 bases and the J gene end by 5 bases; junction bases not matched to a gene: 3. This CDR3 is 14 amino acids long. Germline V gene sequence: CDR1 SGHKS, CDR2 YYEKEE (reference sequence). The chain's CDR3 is CASSRTSGGHEQYF. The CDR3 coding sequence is TGTGCCAGCAGCCGGACTAGCGGGGGCCACGAGCAGTACTTC. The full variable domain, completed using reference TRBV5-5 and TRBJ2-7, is DAGVTQSPTHLIKTRGQQVTLRCSPISGHKSVSWYQQVLGQGPQFIFQYYEKEERGRGNFPDRFSARQFPNYSSELNVNALLLGDSALYLCASSRTSGGHEQYFGPGTRLTVT.

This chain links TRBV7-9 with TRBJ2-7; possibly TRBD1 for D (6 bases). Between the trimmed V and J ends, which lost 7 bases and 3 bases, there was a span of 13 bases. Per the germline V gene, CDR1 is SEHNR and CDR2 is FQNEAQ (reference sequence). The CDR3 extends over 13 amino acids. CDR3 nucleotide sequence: TGTGCCAGCAACGGACAGATAGGCTACGAGCAGTACTTC. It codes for CASNGQIGYEQYF.

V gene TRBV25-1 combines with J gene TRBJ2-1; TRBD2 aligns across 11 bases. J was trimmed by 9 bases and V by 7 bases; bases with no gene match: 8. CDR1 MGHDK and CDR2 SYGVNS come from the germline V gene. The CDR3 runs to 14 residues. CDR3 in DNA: TGTGCCAGCATGCCCATGACTAGCGGGGCTGAGCAGTTCTTC. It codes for CASMPMTSGAEQFF.

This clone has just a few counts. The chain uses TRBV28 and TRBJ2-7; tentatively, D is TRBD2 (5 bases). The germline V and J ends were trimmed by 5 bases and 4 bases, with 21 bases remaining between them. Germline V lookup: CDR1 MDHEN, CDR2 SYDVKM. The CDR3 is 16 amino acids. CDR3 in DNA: TGTGCCAGCAGTACCCGGGCCTATGAGAGGGAATACGAGCAGTACTTC. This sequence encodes CASSTRAYEREYEQYF.

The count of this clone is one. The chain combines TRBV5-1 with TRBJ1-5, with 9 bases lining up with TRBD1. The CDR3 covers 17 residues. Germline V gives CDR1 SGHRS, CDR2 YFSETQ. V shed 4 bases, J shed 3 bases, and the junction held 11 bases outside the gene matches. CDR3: CASSLGPGQGYNQPQHF. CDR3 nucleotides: TGCGCCAGCAGCCTGGGCCCGGGACAGGGATACAATCAGCCCCAGCATTTT.

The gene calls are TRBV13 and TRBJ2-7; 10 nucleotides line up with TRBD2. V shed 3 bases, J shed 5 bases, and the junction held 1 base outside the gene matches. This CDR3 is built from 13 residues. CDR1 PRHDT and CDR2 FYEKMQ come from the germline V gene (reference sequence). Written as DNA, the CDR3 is TGTGCCAGCAGCTTGCTAGCGGGAGACGAGCAGTACTTC. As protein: CASSLLAGDEQYF. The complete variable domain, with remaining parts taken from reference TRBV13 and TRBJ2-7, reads AAGVIQSPRHLIKEKRETATLKCYPIPRHDTVYWYQQGPGQDPQFLISFYEKMQSDKGSIPDRFSAQQFSDYHSELNMSSLELGDSALYFCASSLLAGDEQYFGPGTRLTVT.

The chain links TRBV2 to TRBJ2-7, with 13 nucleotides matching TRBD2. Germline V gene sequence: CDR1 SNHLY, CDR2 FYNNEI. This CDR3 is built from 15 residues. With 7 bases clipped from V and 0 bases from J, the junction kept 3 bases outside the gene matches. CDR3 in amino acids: CASTGLAGDSYEQYF. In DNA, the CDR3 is TGTGCCAGCACTGGACTAGCGGGAGACTCCTACGAGCAGTACTTC.

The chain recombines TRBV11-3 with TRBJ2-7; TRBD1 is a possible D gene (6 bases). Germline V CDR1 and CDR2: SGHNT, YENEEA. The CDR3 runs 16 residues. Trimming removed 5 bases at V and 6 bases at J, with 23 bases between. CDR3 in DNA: TGTGCCAGCAGCGTAGGTTTGGTTGGCAGGGGCGGCGAGCAGTACTTC. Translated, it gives CASSVGLVGRGGEQYF.

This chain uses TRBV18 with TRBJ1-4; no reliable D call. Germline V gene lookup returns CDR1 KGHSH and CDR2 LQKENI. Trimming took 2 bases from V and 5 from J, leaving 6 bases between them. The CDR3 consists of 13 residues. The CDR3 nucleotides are TGTGCCAGCTCACCAGGGCTAAATGAAAAACTGTTTTTT. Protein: CASSPGLNEKLFF.

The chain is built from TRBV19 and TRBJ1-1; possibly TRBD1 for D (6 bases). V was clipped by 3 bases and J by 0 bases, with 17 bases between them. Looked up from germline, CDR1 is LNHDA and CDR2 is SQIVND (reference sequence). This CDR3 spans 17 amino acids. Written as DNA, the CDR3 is TGTGCCAGTAGTATGACCGGGACACCGTACTTGAACACTGAAGCTTTCTTT. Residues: CASSMTGTPYLNTEAFF.

CDR3 DNA sequence: TGCAGCGTTGTACAGTCCTCTGGAAACACCATATATTTT. Translation gives CSVVQSSGNTIYF. The J gene is TRBJ1-3, the V gene TRBV29-1; D unclear. The CDR3 consists of 13 residues. CDR1 SQVTM and CDR2 ANQGSEA come from the germline V gene. V lost 4 bases, J lost 0 bases, and 7 bases lay in between.

CDR3 in amino acids: CASSPEDRALAFF. The CDR3 DNA reads as TGTGCCAGCAGCCCCGAGGACAGGGCACTCGCTTTCTTT. The V and J genes are TRBV11-2 and TRBJ1-1; 8 bases line up with TRBD1. CDR1 and CDR2 (germline): SGHAT, FQNNGV. V shed 5 bases and J 11 bases; nucleotides not matched to a gene: 10. The CDR3 totals 13 residues.

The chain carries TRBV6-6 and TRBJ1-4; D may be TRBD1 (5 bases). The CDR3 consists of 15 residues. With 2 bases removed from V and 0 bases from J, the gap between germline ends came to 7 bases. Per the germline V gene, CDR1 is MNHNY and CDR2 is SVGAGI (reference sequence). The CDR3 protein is CASSYGAATNEKLFF. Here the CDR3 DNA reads TGTGCCAGCAGTTACGGGGCTGCAACTAATGAAAAACTGTTTTTT.

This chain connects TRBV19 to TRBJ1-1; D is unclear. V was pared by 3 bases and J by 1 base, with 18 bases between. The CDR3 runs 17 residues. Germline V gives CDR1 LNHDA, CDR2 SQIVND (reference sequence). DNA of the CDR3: TGTGCCAGTAGTATTACCCGAGGGTGGGCCAGGAACACTGAAGCTTTCTTT. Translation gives CASSITRGWARNTEAFF.

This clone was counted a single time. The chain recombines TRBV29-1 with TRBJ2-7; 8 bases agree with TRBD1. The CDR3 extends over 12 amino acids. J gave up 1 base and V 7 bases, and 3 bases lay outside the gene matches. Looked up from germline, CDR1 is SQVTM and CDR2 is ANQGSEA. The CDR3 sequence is CSATGGSYEQYF. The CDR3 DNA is TGCAGCGCCACAGGGGGATCCTACGAGCAGTACTTC.

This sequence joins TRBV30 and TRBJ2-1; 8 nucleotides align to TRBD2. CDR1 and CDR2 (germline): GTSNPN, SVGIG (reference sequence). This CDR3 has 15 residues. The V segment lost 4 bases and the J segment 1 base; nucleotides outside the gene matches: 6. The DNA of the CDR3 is TGTGCCTGGACGGGGGGGGCGGCGTCCTACAATGAGCAGTTCTTC. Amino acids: CAWTGGAASYNEQFF.

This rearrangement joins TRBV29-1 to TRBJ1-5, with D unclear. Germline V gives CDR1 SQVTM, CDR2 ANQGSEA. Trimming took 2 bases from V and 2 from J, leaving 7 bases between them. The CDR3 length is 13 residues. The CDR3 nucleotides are TGCAGCGTTGAATTACAGCGCAATCAGCCCCAGCATTTT. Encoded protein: CSVELQRNQPQHF.

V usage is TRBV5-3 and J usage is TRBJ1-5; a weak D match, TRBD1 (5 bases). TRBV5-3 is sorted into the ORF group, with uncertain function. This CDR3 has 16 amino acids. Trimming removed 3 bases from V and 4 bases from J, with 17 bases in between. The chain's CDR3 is CARSWGRGRFNQPQHF. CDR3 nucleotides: TGTGCCAGAAGCTGGGGGAGGGGCCGCTTTAATCAGCCCCAGCATTTT.

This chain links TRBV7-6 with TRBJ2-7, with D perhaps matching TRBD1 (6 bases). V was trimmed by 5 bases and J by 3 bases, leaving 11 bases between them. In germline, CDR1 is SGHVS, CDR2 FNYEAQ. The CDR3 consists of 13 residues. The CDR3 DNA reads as TGTGCCAGCAGCCTCCAGGACAGCTACGAGCAGTACTTC. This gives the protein CASSLQDSYEQYF.

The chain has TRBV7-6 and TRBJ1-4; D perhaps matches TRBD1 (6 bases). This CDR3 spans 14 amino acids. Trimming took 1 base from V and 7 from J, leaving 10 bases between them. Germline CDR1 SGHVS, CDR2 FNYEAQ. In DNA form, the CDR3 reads TGTGCCAGCAGCTTAGAGGGGGTGGGTGAAAAACTGTTTTTT. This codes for CASSLEGVGEKLFF.

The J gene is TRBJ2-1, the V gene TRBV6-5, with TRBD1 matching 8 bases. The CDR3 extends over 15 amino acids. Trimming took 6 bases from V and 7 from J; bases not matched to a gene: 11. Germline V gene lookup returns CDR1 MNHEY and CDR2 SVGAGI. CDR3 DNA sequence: TGTGCCAGCAGCTTTGCGAGGACAGGGAGAAATGAGCAGTTCTTC. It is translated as CASSFARTGRNEQFF.

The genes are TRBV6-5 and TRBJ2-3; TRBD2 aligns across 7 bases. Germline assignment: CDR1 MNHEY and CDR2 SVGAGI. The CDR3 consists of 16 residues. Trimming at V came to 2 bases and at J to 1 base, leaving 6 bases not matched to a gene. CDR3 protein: CASSYQRDWGTDTQYF. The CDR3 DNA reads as TGTGCCAGCAGTTACCAGCGGGACTGGGGCACAGATACGCAGTATTTT.

Here the CDR3 reads CASSLDQTGGIGEQYF. CDR3 DNA sequence: TGTGCCAGCAGCTTAGACCAGACAGGGGGCATCGGCGAGCAGTACTTC. The V call is TRBV11-2, the J call TRBJ2-7; TRBD1 matches 10 bases. CDR1 and CDR2 from the germline V gene are SGHAT and FQNNGV. CDR3 length equals 16 residues. Trimming cost V 0 bases and J 6 bases; bases outside gene matches: 8.

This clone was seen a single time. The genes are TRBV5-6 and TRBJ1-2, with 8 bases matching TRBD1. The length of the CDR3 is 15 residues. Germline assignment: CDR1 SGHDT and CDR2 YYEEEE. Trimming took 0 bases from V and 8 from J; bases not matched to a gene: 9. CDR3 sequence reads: CASSLAGTGAYGYTF. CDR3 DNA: TGTGCCAGCAGCTTGGCAGGGACAGGTGCGTACGGCTACACCTTC.

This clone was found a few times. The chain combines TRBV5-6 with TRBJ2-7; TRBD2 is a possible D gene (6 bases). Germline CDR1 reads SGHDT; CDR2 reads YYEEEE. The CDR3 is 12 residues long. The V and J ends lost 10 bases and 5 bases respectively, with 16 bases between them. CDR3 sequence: CASSAGLHEQYF. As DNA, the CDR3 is TGTGCCTCCTCCGCGGGGTTACACGAGCAGTACTTC.